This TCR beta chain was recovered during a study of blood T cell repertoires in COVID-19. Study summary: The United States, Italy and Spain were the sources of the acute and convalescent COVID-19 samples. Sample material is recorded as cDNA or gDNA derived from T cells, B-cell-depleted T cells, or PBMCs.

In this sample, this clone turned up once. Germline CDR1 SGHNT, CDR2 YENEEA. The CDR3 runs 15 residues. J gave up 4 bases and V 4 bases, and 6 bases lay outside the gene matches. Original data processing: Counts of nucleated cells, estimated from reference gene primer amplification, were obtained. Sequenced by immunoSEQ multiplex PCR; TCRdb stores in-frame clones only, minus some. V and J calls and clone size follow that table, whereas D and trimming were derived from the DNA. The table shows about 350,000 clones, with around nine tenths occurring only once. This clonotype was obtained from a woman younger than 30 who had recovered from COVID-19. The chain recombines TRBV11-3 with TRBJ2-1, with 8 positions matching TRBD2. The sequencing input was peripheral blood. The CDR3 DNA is TGTGCCAGCAGCTCGTTAGCGGGGAGGTACAATGAGCAGTTCTTC. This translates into CASSSLAGRYNEQFF.